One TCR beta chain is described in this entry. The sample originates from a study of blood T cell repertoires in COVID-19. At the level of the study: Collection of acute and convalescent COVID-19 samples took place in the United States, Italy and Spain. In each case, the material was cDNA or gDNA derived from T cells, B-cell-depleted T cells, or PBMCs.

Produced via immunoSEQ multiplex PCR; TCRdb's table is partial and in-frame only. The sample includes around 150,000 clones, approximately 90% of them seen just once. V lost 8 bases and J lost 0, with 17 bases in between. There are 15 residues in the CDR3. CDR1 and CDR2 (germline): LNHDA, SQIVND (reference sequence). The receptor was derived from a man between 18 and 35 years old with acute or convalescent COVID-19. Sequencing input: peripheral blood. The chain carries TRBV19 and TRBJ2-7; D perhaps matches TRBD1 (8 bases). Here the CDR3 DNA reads TGTGCCAGTGGCGGGGGACAGGCTAGCTCCTACGAGCAGTACTTC. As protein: CASGGGQASSYEQYF.